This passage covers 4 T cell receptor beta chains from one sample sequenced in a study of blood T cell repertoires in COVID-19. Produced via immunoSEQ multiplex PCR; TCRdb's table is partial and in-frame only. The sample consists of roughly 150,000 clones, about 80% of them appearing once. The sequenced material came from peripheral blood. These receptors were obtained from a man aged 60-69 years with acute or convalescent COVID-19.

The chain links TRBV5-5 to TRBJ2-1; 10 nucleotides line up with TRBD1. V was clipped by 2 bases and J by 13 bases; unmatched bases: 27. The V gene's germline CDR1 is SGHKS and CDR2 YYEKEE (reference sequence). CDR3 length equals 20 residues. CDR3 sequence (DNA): TGTGCCAGCAGCTTTGTAGGGGCAGCTCTCCGGGACAGGGGAGGCCTCCTCCAGTTCTTC. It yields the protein CASSFVGAALRDRGGLLQFF.

The CDR3 region has the DNA TGTGCCATCAGTGAGGCCCTAGCGGGTAACTACGAGCAGTACTTC. It specifies CAISEALAGNYEQYF. The V gene is TRBV10-3, the J gene TRBJ2-7; 8 nucleotides line up with TRBD2. V was clipped by 2 bases and J by 3 bases; unmatched bases: 6. The CDR3 is 15 residues long. CDR1 ENHRY and CDR2 SYGVKD come from the germline V gene.

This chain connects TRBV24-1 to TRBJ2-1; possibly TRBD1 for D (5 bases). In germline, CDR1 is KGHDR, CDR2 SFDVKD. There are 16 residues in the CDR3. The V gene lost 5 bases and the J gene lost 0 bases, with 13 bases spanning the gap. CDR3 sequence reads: CATSGITGSSYNEQFF. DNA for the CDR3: TGTGCCACCAGTGGTATTACAGGCAGCTCCTACAATGAGCAGTTCTTC.

The CDR3 spells CASTSFYEGGNTGELFF. The CDR3 DNA reads as TGTGCCAGCACCTCATTTTATGAGGGTGGGAACACCGGGGAGCTGTTTTTT. J is TRBJ2-2 and V is TRBV5-6, with D maybe TRBD2 (5 bases). V lost 6 bases, J lost 1 base, and 19 bases lay in between. CDR1 is SGHDT and CDR2 is YYEEEE in the germline V gene. This CDR3 is 17 amino acids long.